This entry lists 27 T cell receptor beta chains sequenced from one sample in a study of blood T cell repertoires in COVID-19. TCRdb's table, derived via immunoSEQ multiplex PCR, lists solely in-frame clones and lacks some. This sample has a few hundred thousand clones, with more than 90% found just once. Sequencing was carried out using PBMCs or T cells enriched from blood (not recorded which). Receptors originate from a woman aged 25 to 39 who had recovered from COVID-19.

This rearrangement joins TRBV18 to TRBJ2-1; 13 nucleotides align to TRBD2. Germline trimming cut 3 bases from V and 8 bases from J; bases unmatched to any gene: 4. CDR1 is KGHSH, CDR2 LQKENI, per germline. There are 15 residues in the CDR3. CDR3 in DNA: TGTGCCAGCTCACCTGGGACTAGCGGGAAATATGAGCAGTTCTTC. Its translation: CASSPGTSGKYEQFF.

Remarks on this clone: It is unclear where the CDR3 begins or ends on the DNA, so no DNA is shown, and the CDR3 is as TCRdb lists it. This sequence joins TRBV21-1 and TRBJ2-3; no check of the table's D call, TRBD2, against the DNA was made. TRBV21-1 constitutes a pseudogene. Ends included, the CDR3 has 15 residues. CDR3 region: CASPPVGGGTDTQYF.

The gene calls are TRBV24-1 and TRBJ2-5; 7 positions agree with TRBD1. The V segment lost 8 bases and the J segment 5 bases; nucleotides outside the gene matches: 7. CDR3 length: 13 amino acids. Germline V gives CDR1 KGHDR, CDR2 SFDVKD. The DNA for the CDR3 is TGTGCCACCAATACAGGGGTCGGGGAGACCCAGTACTTC. Translating gives CATNTGVGETQYF.

J is TRBJ2-7 and V is TRBV15; a possible D gene is TRBD1 (6 bases). This CDR3 comprises 14 residues. The germline V and J ends were trimmed by 0 bases and 3 bases, with 9 bases remaining between them. Germline lookup yields CDR1 LNHNV and CDR2 YYDKDF (reference sequence). The CDR3 DNA reads TGTGCCACCAGCAGAGATCCGGACAGCTACGAGCAGTACTTC. Its protein is CATSRDPDSYEQYF.

The CDR3 here is CATSRTGPTNYGYTF. In DNA form, the CDR3 reads TGTGCCACCAGCAGGACAGGGCCAACTAACTATGGCTACACCTTC. V and J are TRBV15 and TRBJ1-2; 7 nucleotides agree with TRBD1. CDR1 is LNHNV, CDR2 YYDKDF, per germline (reference sequence). Unmatched junction bases numbered 4, after V lost 3 bases and J lost 0 bases. CDR3 length: 15 residues. The full variable domain, completed using reference TRBV15 and TRBJ1-2, is DAMVIQNPRYQVTQFGKPVTLSCSQTLNHNVMYWYQQKSSQAPKLLFHYYDKDFNNEADTPDNFQSRRPNTSFCFLDIRSPGLGDTAMYLCATSRTGPTNYGYTFGSGTRLTVV.

This clone has a handful of counts. The gene calls are TRBV19 and TRBJ1-1, with D perhaps matching TRBD1 (5 bases). The V gene lost 6 bases and the J gene lost 0 bases, with 8 bases spanning the gap. CDR3 length: 13 amino acids. Germline V gives CDR1 LNHDA, CDR2 SQIVND (reference sequence). The CDR3 nucleotides read TGTGCCAGTAGGAGACAGATGAACACTGAAGCTTTCTTT. Encoded protein: CASRRQMNTEAFF.

The CDR3 nucleotides read TGTGCCAGCAGCCAAGACCCGACATCCCCGGGGTATTTT. Amino acids: CASSQDPTSPGYF. This rearrangement joins TRBV3-1 (or the pseudogene TRBV3-2) to TRBJ1-3, with D uncertain. The germline gives CDR1 LGHDT, CDR2 YNNKEL (reference sequence). Trimming took off 0 bases at V and 16 bases at J, with 16 bases between the two ends. The length of the CDR3 is 13 residues.

About this clone: Because the CDR3's place on the DNA is in doubt, the DNA is left out and the CDR3 is given as listed by TCRdb. V usage is TRBV28 and J usage is TRBJ2-1; the table gives TRBD2 as D, unverified against the DNA. The CDR3 extends over 16 residues, inclusive of both ends. The germline V gene has CDR1 MDHEN and CDR2 SYDVKM. The CDR3 sequence: CASSSSGGRAGNEQFF.

The chain has TRBV28 and TRBJ2-7, with 9 nucleotides matching TRBD1. Germline-derived CDR1 and CDR2 are MDHEN and SYDVKM. V was clipped by 8 bases and J by 3 bases; unmatched bases: 8. The CDR3 is 14 residues long. The DNA of the CDR3 is TGTGCCAGCCCTAACCCGGGACAGGGCTACGAGCAGTACTTC. Protein sequence: CASPNPGQGYEQYF.

The rearrangement joins TRBV4-3 to TRBJ2-1, with 13 bases that match TRBD2. This CDR3 spans 19 amino acids. V shed 0 bases and J 4 bases; nucleotides not matched to a gene: 9. CDR1 LGHNA and CDR2 YSLEER come from the germline V gene. For the CDR3, the DNA is TGCGCCAGCAGCCAAGATGGGCTTGGACTAGCGGGGGAATACAATGAGCAGTTCTTC. Translation gives CASSQDGLGLAGEYNEQFF.

This clone was recorded only once. This chain joins TRBV7-8 and TRBJ1-1, with D perhaps TRBD1 (6 bases). CDR3 size: 14 residues. Germline-derived CDR1 and CDR2 are SGHVS and FQNEAQ. V lost 5 bases and J 6 bases, leaving 16 bases between the germline ends. The CDR3 protein is CASSRTYRDPEAFF. CDR3 coding DNA: TGTGCCAGCAGCCGCACCTACAGGGACCCTGAAGCTTTCTTT.

On this clone itself: The junction shows a germline mismatch at one end, possibly a read error. This sequence joins TRBV2 and TRBJ1-1; D might be TRBD1 (6 bases). The CDR3 runs 14 residues. The germline V gene has CDR1 SNHLY and CDR2 FYNNEI. The DNA of the CDR3 is TGTGCCAGCATTGAAGGGGGAGCCCCGCCTGAAGCTTTCTTT. This codes for CASIEGGAPPEAFF.

The chain employs TRBV2 and TRBJ2-3; 7 bases match TRBD1. V was pared by 5 bases and J by 0 bases, with 8 bases of the junction left unmatched. Germline-derived CDR1 and CDR2 are SNHLY and FYNNEI. The CDR3 sequence is 16 residues long. CDR3 loop: CASSPYRGTSTDTQYF. Here the CDR3 DNA reads TGTGCCAGCAGTCCTTACAGGGGTACTAGCACAGATACGCAGTATTTT.

There are a few counts of this clone. The chain employs TRBV25-1 and TRBJ1-4, with 7 bases matching TRBD1. The germline V gene has CDR1 MGHDK and CDR2 SYGVNS. The CDR3 has 14 residues. The V and J ends lost 3 bases and 4 bases, in that order; junction bases with no gene match: 2. Written as DNA, the CDR3 is TGTGCCAGCAGTGAGGCAGGGGGTAATGAAAAACTGTTTTTT. This gives the protein CASSEAGGNEKLFF.

CDR3 sequence (DNA): TGTGCCAGCAGTTCCCAGGGTTCCTACGAGCAGTACTTC. This gives the protein CASSSQGSYEQYF. V and J are TRBV28 and TRBJ2-7, with D perhaps TRBD1 (5 bases). The germline gives CDR1 MDHEN, CDR2 SYDVKM. The CDR3 runs 13 residues. V gave up 4 bases and J gave up 1 base, with 8 bases separating them. The full variable domain, completed using reference TRBV28 and TRBJ2-7, is DVKVTQSSRYLVKRTGEKVFLECVQDMDHENMFWYRQDPGLGLRLIYFSYDVKMKEKGDIPEGYSVSREKKERFSLILESASTNQTSMYLCASSSQGSYEQYFGPGTRLTVT.

V and J are TRBV5-4 and TRBJ2-7; a possible D gene is TRBD2 (5 bases). Trimming took off 4 bases at V and 4 bases at J, with 21 bases between the two ends. The CDR3 totals 16 residues. CDR1 SGHNT and CDR2 YYREEE come from the germline V gene (reference sequence). CDR3 in DNA: TGTGCCAGCAGCCCGGGCCTCGGACTGAGGGTTTACGAGCAGTACTTC. Encoded protein: CASSPGLGLRVYEQYF. The whole variable domain, remainder taken from reference TRBV5-4 and TRBJ2-7, is ETGVTQSPTHLIKTRGQQVTLRCSSQSGHNTVSWYQQALGQGPQFIFQYYREEENGRGNFPPRFSGLQFPNYSSELNVNALELDDSALYLCASSPGLGLRVYEQYFGPGTRLTVT.

The V and J genes are TRBV28 and TRBJ1-1, with a weak D call TRBD1 (6 bases). With 4 bases removed from V and 5 bases from J, the gap between germline ends came to 11 bases. Per germline, CDR1 MDHEN and CDR2 SYDVKM. CDR3 length: 13 amino acids. The CDR3 sequence is CASSSQGKTEAFF. The DNA of the CDR3 is TGTGCCAGCAGTTCCCAGGGGAAAACTGAAGCTTTCTTT.

CDR3 DNA sequence: TGTGCCAGTAGTGAGGGAACTGAAGCTTTCTTT. It encodes CASSEGTEAFF. The V call is TRBV19, the J call TRBJ1-1; D is unresolved. Germline CDR1 reads LNHDA; CDR2 reads SQIVND (reference sequence). V was clipped by 5 bases and J by 5 bases, with 6 bases between them. The CDR3 has 11 amino acids.

This chain joins TRBV5-1 and TRBJ2-7; D is perhaps TRBD2 (6 bases). CDR1 is SGHRS and CDR2 is YFSETQ in the germline V gene. The germline V and J ends were trimmed by 6 bases and 1 base, with 20 bases remaining between them. CDR3 length: 16 amino acids. The DNA for the CDR3 is TGCGCCAGCAATCCCCGAGGTACAGGAGGGTCCTACGAGCAGTACTTC. It translates to CASNPRGTGGSYEQYF. Based on the CDR3 plus reference TRBV5-1 and TRBJ2-7, the full variable domain is KAGVTQTPRYLIKTRGQQVTLSCSPISGHRSVSWYQQTPGQGLQFLFEYFSETQRNKGNFPGRFSGRQFSNSRSEMNVSTLELGDSALYLCASNPRGTGGSYEQYFGPGTRLTVT.

This clone was detected only once. The V gene is TRBV4-3, the J gene TRBJ2-3, with D tentatively TRBD2 (6 bases). V was clipped by 0 bases and J by 5 bases, with 21 bases between them. The CDR3 is made up of 18 amino acids. Germline loops: CDR1 LGHNA, CDR2 YSLEER. DNA of the CDR3: TGCGCCAGCAGCCAAGATCGGGTTAGCGGAGATGGGGGAGATACGCAGTATTTT. Translation: CASSQDRVSGDGGDTQYF.

The chain has TRBV28 and TRBJ1-3; D is unclear. This CDR3 spans 16 amino acids. Germline V gene lookup returns CDR1 MDHEN and CDR2 SYDVKM. Trimming cost V 1 base and J 2 bases, with 12 bases left between them. CDR3 in DNA: TGTGCCAGCAGTTTATCCCTTGGCCCAGCTGGAAACACCATATATTTT. Translating gives CASSLSLGPAGNTIYF.

The rearrangement joins TRBV27 to TRBJ2-5; tentatively, D is TRBD1 (5 bases). From germline, CDR1 is MNHEY and CDR2 SMNVEV (reference sequence). The CDR3 runs to 13 residues. The V end was cut by 4 bases, the J end by 5 bases, with 11 bases between. The CDR3, as DNA: TGTGCCAGCAGTTCGTGGGCAGGGGAGACCCAGTACTTC. It encodes CASSSWAGETQYF.

V gene TRBV18 combines with J gene TRBJ1-3; tentatively, D is TRBD1 (5 bases). The CDR3 has 15 amino acids. V shed 3 bases and J shed 0 bases, with 9 bases lying between them. CDR1 is KGHSH, CDR2 LQKENI, per germline. The CDR3 bases are TGTGCCAGCTCACCCTCAGGGCCCTCTGGAAACACCATATATTTT. Its protein is CASSPSGPSGNTIYF.

The CDR3 DNA reads as TGTGCCAGCAGTCCCGACTACAGGGCTGAGCAGTACTTC. It translates to CASSPDYRAEQYF. This rearrangement joins TRBV27 to TRBJ2-7, with a possible D match to TRBD1 (6 bases). V was cut by 5 bases and J by 7 bases, with 15 bases left in between. There are 13 residues in the CDR3. Germline-derived CDR1 and CDR2 are MNHEY and SMNVEV (reference sequence).

The rearrangement uses TRBV10-3 and TRBJ2-4, with D possibly TRBD1 on 6 matching bases. Germline loops: CDR1 ENHRY, CDR2 SYGVKD. The ends were cut back, 6 bases at V and 5 bases at J, with 8 bases in the middle. The CDR3 spans 12 residues. DNA for the CDR3: TGTGCCATCAGGGACAGAGAAAACATTCAGTACTTC. It encodes CAIRDRENIQYF.

The CDR3 DNA reads TGCGCCAGCAGCCAAGATGCCCGGGGCAATCAGCCCCAGCATTTT. It translates to CASSQDARGNQPQHF. The chain employs TRBV4-1 and TRBJ1-5; D gene uncertain. This CDR3 has 15 residues. CDR1 and CDR2 (germline): MGHRA, YSYEKL. Trimming shortened V by 0 bases and J by 2 bases, and 8 bases separated the two germline ends.

The chain is built from TRBV5-1 and TRBJ1-1; D may be TRBD1 (6 bases). Per germline, CDR1 SGHRS and CDR2 YFSETQ. The CDR3 has 19 residues. The V and J ends lost 0 bases and 1 base respectively, with 22 bases between them. CDR3 in DNA: TGCGCCAGCAGCTTGGGGCTATTACAGGGTAGGAGGTGGAACACTGAAGCTTTCTTT. Translating it yields CASSLGLLQGRRWNTEAFF.